This TCR beta chain emerged from a study of radiotherapy plus CTLA-4 blockade in lung cancer. Study observations and caveats: Per reports, early blood T cell clone dynamics, plus interferon-beta, forecast response most strongly. In blood, tumor-derived TCR clones expanded after radiotherapy plus ipilimumab.

Details on this clone: Its specificity is not known.

The CDR3 consists of 17 residues. Trimming at V came to 6 bases and at J to 2 bases, leaving 9 bases not matched to a gene. Per the germline V gene, CDR1 is SGDLS and CDR2 is YYNGEE. In chemo-refractory metastatic non-small-cell lung cancer, patients got ipilimumab CTLA-4 blockade together with focal radiation. TCRdb's copy holds only in-frame clones and misses some; the assay was immunoSEQ multiplex PCR. The sample contains about 110,000 clones, more than 65% of which appear only once. This clonotype originated in a human donor with non-small cell lung cancer that progressed on radiotherapy plus ipilimumab. Some clones in this sample may be carry-over from other donors' samples. The sample consisted of peripheral blood, taken from a patient treated with radiotherapy plus ipilimumab. The J gene is TRBJ2-7, the V gene TRBV9; 15 bases line up with TRBD2. The CDR3 loop reads CASNPGLAGGNPYEQYF. Here the CDR3 DNA reads TGTGCCAGCAACCCGGGACTAGCGGGGGGCAATCCCTACGAGCAGTACTTC.